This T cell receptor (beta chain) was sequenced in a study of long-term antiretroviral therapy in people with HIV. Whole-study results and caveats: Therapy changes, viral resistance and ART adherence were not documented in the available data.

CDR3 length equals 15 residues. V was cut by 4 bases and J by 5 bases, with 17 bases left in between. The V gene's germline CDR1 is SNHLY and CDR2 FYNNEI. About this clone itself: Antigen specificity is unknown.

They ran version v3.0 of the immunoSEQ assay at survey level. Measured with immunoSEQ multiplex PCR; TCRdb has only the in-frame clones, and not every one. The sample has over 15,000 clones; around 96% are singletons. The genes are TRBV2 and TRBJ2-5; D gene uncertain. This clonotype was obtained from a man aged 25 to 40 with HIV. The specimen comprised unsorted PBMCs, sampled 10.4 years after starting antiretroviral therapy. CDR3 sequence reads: CASSVHLGQSETQYF. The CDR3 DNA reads TGTGCCAGCAGTGTTCATCTGGGCCAGTCGGAGACCCAGTACTTC.